The 30 T cell receptor beta chains presented below share a single source sample, sequenced in a study of T cell repertoires in cytomegalovirus infection. Via MiXCR, TCRdb re-called the reads, giving one row per CDR3 protein. The top ten hold less than 10% of the sample, which has roughly 630,000 distinct CDR3 sequences, approximately 25% seen once. The material sequenced was CD8+ T cells from PBMCs. These receptors came from a human donor in good health (CMV status not recorded). Some clones in this sample may be carry-over from other donors' samples.

This clonotype turned up a few times. The V gene is TRBV6-6, the J gene TRBJ1-2; TRBD1 aligns across 8 bases. Trimming took 4 bases from V and 0 from J; bases not matched to a gene: 1. CDR1 MNHNY and CDR2 SVGAGI come from the germline V gene (reference sequence). The CDR3 contains 14 residues. The chain's CDR3 is CASSLTGANYGYTF. The CDR3 DNA follows: TGTGCCAGCAGTTTGACAGGGGCTAACTATGGCTACACCTTC.

This chain connects TRBV2 to TRBJ2-1; possibly TRBD1 for D (5 bases). V lost 8 bases, J lost 10 bases, and 15 bases lay in between. Germline V CDR1 and CDR2: SNHLY, FYNNEI. This CDR3 spans 12 amino acids. The CDR3 loop reads CASPGVRGEQFF. In DNA, the CDR3 is TGTGCCAGCCCTGGTGTTAGGGGAGAGCAGTTCTTC.

This clonotype was picked up a small number of times. The V gene is TRBV6-1, the J gene TRBJ2-6; 7 bases are shared with TRBD1. This CDR3 comprises 15 residues. Trimming at V came to 8 bases and at J to 0 bases, leaving 4 bases not matched to a gene. Germline V gives CDR1 MNHNS, CDR2 SASEGT. CDR3 sequence: CASRTGGSGANVLTF. CDR3 in DNA: TGTGCCAGCCGGACAGGAGGCTCTGGGGCCAACGTCCTGACTTTC.

This clonotype has only a few counts. The rearrangement links TRBV7-9 to TRBJ1-1; 7 bases fit TRBD1. This CDR3 is built from 16 residues. Germline loops: CDR1 SEHNR, CDR2 FQNEAQ (reference sequence). With 5 bases clipped from V and 6 bases from J, the junction kept 15 bases outside the gene matches. Here the CDR3 reads CASSTGDPTGKPEAFF. The DNA for the CDR3 is TGTGCCAGCAGCACCGGAGACCCGACAGGGAAGCCTGAAGCTTTCTTT. Full variable domain (missing parts from reference TRBV7-9 and TRBJ1-1): DTGVSQNPRHKITKRGQNVTFRCDPISEHNRLYWYRQTLGQGPEFLTYFQNEAQLEKSRLLSDRFSAERPKGSFSTLEIQRTEQGDSAMYLCASSTGDPTGKPEAFFGQGTRLTVV.

This chain connects TRBV19 to TRBJ2-2, with TRBD1 matching 7 bases. The V gene end was trimmed by 3 bases and the J gene end by 0 bases; junction bases not matched to a gene: 10. The CDR3 loop spans 18 amino acids. The germline V gene has CDR1 LNHDA and CDR2 SQIVND (reference sequence). The CDR3, as DNA: TGTGCCAGTAGTATCATAGGGGGCGACCCACCGAACACCGGGGAGCTGTTTTTT. Its translation: CASSIIGGDPPNTGELFF.

Here the CDR3 DNA reads TGTGCCAGCACCCCTAAATTCTTT. Encoded protein: CASTPKFF. The V call is TRBV7-4, the J call TRBJ1-1; no clear D. This CDR3 comprises 8 residues. V was pared by 7 bases and J by 14 bases, with 8 bases between. Germline CDR1 and CDR2: SGHVT and SQSDAQ.

This chain uses TRBV23-1 with TRBJ1-2; D perhaps matches TRBD1 (6 bases). TRBV23-1 is filed as an ORF, its function uncertain. V shed 6 bases and J shed 4 bases, with 24 bases lying between them. The CDR3 is 17 amino acids. The CDR3 reads CASRPSTSGTRSYGYTF. The CDR3 DNA follows: TGCGCCAGCAGACCCTCAACCTCTGGGACAAGGAGCTATGGCTACACCTTC.

Ten or more counts support this clonotype. The V call is TRBV7-2, the J call TRBJ2-3; D may be TRBD1 (6 bases). V was clipped by 1 base and J by 1 base, with 9 bases between them. Germline assignment: CDR1 SGHTA and CDR2 FQGNSA. The CDR3 runs to 15 residues. This CDR3 reads CASSLGRTGTDTQYF. The CDR3 region has the DNA TGTGCCAGCAGCTTAGGGAGGACAGGCACAGATACGCAGTATTTT.

This clonotype was seen repeatedly, ten times or more. This chain connects TRBV6-5 to TRBJ2-2; weak D call: TRBD1 (7 bases). Trimming stripped 2 bases from V and 2 bases from J, with 15 bases between. The CDR3 runs 17 residues. Germline V gives CDR1 MNHEY, CDR2 SVGAGI. The CDR3 protein is CASSYQEGGGNTGELFF. CDR3 bases: TGTGCCAGCAGTTACCAAGAAGGAGGGGGCAACACCGGGGAGCTGTTTTTT.

Regarding this clonotype: The junction and the germline gene differ at one end; a read error may be behind it. The chain is built from TRBV9 and TRBJ2-1; no clear D gene. The germline CDR1 and CDR2 sequences are SGDLS and YYNGEE. The CDR3 length is 13 residues. This CDR3 reads CASSVEGWDEQSF. In nucleotides, the CDR3 is TGTGCCAGCAGCGTAGAGGGATGGGATGAGCAGTCCTTC.

Points on this clonotype: A read error is possible here, since a much larger clone lies one base away. The chain employs TRBV7-8 and TRBJ2-1; no firm D call. V shed 5 bases and J shed 6 bases, with 17 bases lying between them. The germline CDR1 and CDR2 sequences are SGHVS and FQNEAQ. There are 15 residues in the CDR3. In DNA form, the CDR3 reads TGTGCCAGCAGCCTGGCCCCAGCGAGGTTCAATGAGCAGTTCTTC. Encoded protein: CASSLAPARFNEQFF.

Ten or more counts support this clonotype. The chain recombines TRBV7-2 with TRBJ2-5, with 8 bases aligning to TRBD2. The CDR3 loop spans 15 amino acids. Germline V gene data show CDR1 as SGHTA and CDR2 as FQGNSA. V dropped 4 bases and J dropped 5; count of bases not matched to a gene: 9. In DNA form, the CDR3 reads TGTGCCAGCAGCTCCCCCAGGCGGGGGGTTGAGACCCAGTACTTC. As protein: CASSSPRRGVETQYF.

This chain links TRBV7-9 with TRBJ2-1; D may correspond to TRBD1 or TRBD2 (5 bases each). V lost 2 bases, J lost 4 bases, and 12 bases lay in between. CDR3 length equals 15 residues. Per germline, CDR1 SEHNR and CDR2 FQNEAQ (reference sequence). For the CDR3, the DNA is TGTGCCAGCAGCTTAACGTTGTGGGGGTACAATGAGCAGTTCTTC. Translating it yields CASSLTLWGYNEQFF. Full variable domain (remainder filled in from reference TRBV7-9 and TRBJ2-1): DTGVSQNPRHKITKRGQNVTFRCDPISEHNRLYWYRQTLGQGPEFLTYFQNEAQLEKSRLLSDRFSAERPKGSFSTLEIQRTEQGDSAMYLCASSLTLWGYNEQFFGPGTRLTVL.

The table lists this clonotype with a few counts. The chain joins TRBV12-5 to TRBJ1-1; D is perhaps TRBD1 (6 bases). CDR1 is LGHNT, CDR2 FRNRAP, per germline. The CDR3 covers 13 residues. Trimming cost V 1 base and J 8 bases, with 11 bases left between them. The CDR3 DNA sequence: TGTGCTAGTGGTTTGGGAGGGACACTCGAAGCTTTCTTT. The encoded protein is CASGLGGTLEAFF.

This clonotype was observed a single time. The junction shows a germline mismatch at one end, possibly a read error. The chain uses TRBV6-1 and TRBJ2-2; possible D gene TRBD1, 5 bases. The V gene's germline CDR1 is MNHNS and CDR2 SASEGT. This CDR3 spans 14 amino acids. The CDR3 DNA reads TGTGTCAGCAGTGAATTGACAGAGACCGGGGAGCTGTTTTTT. Translating gives CVSSELTETGELFF.

This clonotype was counted many times. The chain recombines TRBV7-6 with TRBJ2-1, with TRBD2 matching 9 bases. Trimming took 2 bases from V and 3 from J; bases not matched to a gene: 8. CDR1 SGHVS and CDR2 FNYEAQ come from the germline V gene. CDR3 length: 17 amino acids. CDR3 coding DNA: TGTGCCAGCAGCTTACCGAGGCGGGGGGGAGGCTACAATGAGCAGTTCTTC. Its translation: CASSLPRRGGGYNEQFF.

The rearrangement uses TRBV4-3 and TRBJ2-2; the match to TRBD2 covers 9 bases. Germline assignment: CDR1 LGHNA and CDR2 YSLEER. The CDR3 is 19 amino acids. Losses at the gene ends were 0 bases for V and 2 bases for J; bases not matched to a gene: 10. The CDR3 spells CASSQDWPAGGPNTGELFF. The CDR3, as DNA: TGCGCCAGCAGCCAAGATTGGCCAGCGGGGGGACCTAACACCGGGGAGCTGTTTTTT.

Notes on this clonotype: One end of the junction does not line up with germline, which may come from a read error. The V and J genes are TRBV7-9 and TRBJ2-5; possible D gene TRBD2, 7 bases. This CDR3 has 15 amino acids. Germline V gene data show CDR1 as SEHNR and CDR2 as FQNEAQ (reference sequence). The CDR3 region is CVSSYAGGTQETQYF. The CDR3 DNA is TGTGTCAGCAGCTACGCCGGGGGGACACAAGAGACCCAGTACTTC.

This clonotype has more than one count but fewer than ten. The rearrangement links TRBV20-1 to TRBJ2-7; 13 bases are shared with TRBD2. Germline V gives CDR1 DFQATT, CDR2 SNEGSKA (reference sequence). The CDR3 consists of 15 residues. The J segment lost 1 base and the V segment lost 0 bases, leaving 0 bases of the junction unmatched. Here the CDR3 DNA reads TGCAGTGCTAGAGAGGGACTAGCGGGGTCCTACGAGCAGTACTTC. It is translated as CSAREGLAGSYEQYF.

This clonotype was seen repeatedly, ten times or more. J is TRBJ2-1 and V is TRBV12-3 or TRBV12-4; TRBD1 agrees at 8 bases. The trim removed 6 bases at V and 7 bases at J, leaving 5 bases unmatched. This CDR3 comprises 13 residues. The DNA for the CDR3 is TGTGCCAGCAGCCAAAGACAGGGGAATGAGCAGTTCTTC. The encoded protein is CASSQRQGNEQFF.

The V call is TRBV7-9, the J call TRBJ2-5; 12 bases are shared with TRBD1. CDR1 is SEHNR, CDR2 FQNEAQ, per germline (reference sequence). The trim removed 6 bases at V and 6 bases at J, leaving 5 bases unmatched. The CDR3 is 14 residues long. CDR3 protein: CASRGQGAKKTQYF. The CDR3 DNA is TGTGCCAGCAGGGGACAGGGGGCTAAGAAGACCCAGTACTTC.

About this clonotype: Being one base from a much bigger clone, this may be a read error. The genes are TRBV7-4 and TRBJ2-3; 8 nucleotides match TRBD2. This CDR3 spans 16 amino acids. From germline, CDR1 is SGHVT and CDR2 SQSDAQ. After removal of 4 bases from V and 3 bases from J, the junction contained 9 bases not matched to a gene. This chain's CDR3 is CASSSVGGGSTDTQYF. The DNA for the CDR3 is TGTGCCAGCAGCTCCGTGGGCGGGGGGTCAACAGATACGCAGTATTTT.

This chain links TRBV19 with TRBJ2-1; D could derive from TRBD1 or TRBD2 (6 bases each). Per the germline V gene, CDR1 is LNHDA and CDR2 is SQIVND (reference sequence). With 7 bases removed from V and 6 bases from J, the gap between germline ends came to 13 bases. There are 13 residues in the CDR3. The CDR3 reads CASMRGDGNEQFF. The CDR3 nucleotides are TGTGCCAGTATGAGGGGGGATGGCAATGAGCAGTTCTTC.

The V gene is TRBV27, the J gene TRBJ2-2, with D perhaps matching TRBD1 (6 bases). There are 15 residues in the CDR3. The V end lost 5 bases, the J end lost 5 bases, and 15 bases lay between the germline ends. CDR1 and CDR2 from the germline V gene are MNHEY and SMNVEV (reference sequence). CDR3 coding DNA: TGTGCCAGCAGTCCTAGACAGGTCGGAACCGGGGAGCTGTTTTTT. It specifies CASSPRQVGTGELFF.

The V call is TRBV23-1, the J call TRBJ2-5; maybe TRBD2 (6 bases). TRBV23-1 is an ORF for which the function is uncertain. The CDR3 is 17 residues long. The V gene lost 1 base and the J gene lost 1 base, with 16 bases spanning the gap. The CDR3 nucleotides read TGCGCCAGCAGTCAATATCTTTACGGGGACTGCCAAGAGACCCAGTACTTC. This translates into CASSQYLYGDCQETQYF.

CDR3 sequence reads: CSVETGQGEDTQYF. CDR3 nucleotides: TGCAGCGTTGAAACGGGACAGGGAGAGGATACGCAGTATTTT. The chain recombines TRBV29-1 with TRBJ2-3; 9 bases line up with TRBD1. In germline, CDR1 is SQVTM, CDR2 ANQGSEA. J was trimmed by 6 bases and V by 2 bases; bases with no gene match: 6. The CDR3 runs to 14 residues.

The chain is built from TRBV2 and TRBJ1-2; D is possibly TRBD1 (5 bases). V lost 0 bases to trimming and J lost 1 base, with 9 bases between them. Germline lookup yields CDR1 SNHLY and CDR2 FYNNEI. CDR3 size: 15 residues. The CDR3 sequence is CASSEALGDNYGYTF. DNA of the CDR3: TGTGCCAGCAGTGAAGCGCTGGGGGATAACTATGGCTACACCTTC.

This clonotype was seen at least ten times. This rearrangement joins TRBV19 to TRBJ1-1; D unresolved. Trimming pared 7 bases from V and 4 bases from J, leaving 7 bases between. The CDR3 is made up of 11 amino acids. Per germline, CDR1 LNHDA and CDR2 SQIVND (reference sequence). The CDR3 coding sequence is TGTGCCAGTACCGAGGGCACTGAAGCTTTCTTT. Residues: CASTEGTEAFF.

The J gene is TRBJ2-3, the V gene TRBV9; D ambiguous. V lost 4 bases and J 0 bases, leaving 12 bases between the germline ends. Germline CDR1 SGDLS, CDR2 YYNGEE. CDR3 size: 15 residues. The DNA for the CDR3 is TGTGCCAGCAGCCCAGATCAGGCTAGCACAGATACGCAGTATTTT. Protein: CASSPDQASTDTQYF.

DNA for the CDR3: TGTGCCAGCAGTGAAGGACGCGGGCCATCTACACACTCGCGTTCCTACGAGCAGTACTTC. The encoded protein is CASSEGRGPSTHSRSYEQYF. V gene TRBV2 combines with J gene TRBJ2-7; a possible D gene is TRBD2 (5 bases). Trimming removed 1 base from V and 1 base from J, with 26 bases in between. The CDR3 is 20 amino acids. Per the germline V gene, CDR1 is SNHLY and CDR2 is FYNNEI.